One sample yielded the 18 T cell receptor beta chains listed below, sequenced in a study of blood T cell repertoires in COVID-19. Sequencing used immunoSEQ multiplex PCR; TCRdb keeps in-frame clones, though not all of them. The sample lists approximately 10,000 clones, roughly 72% occurring once. What was sequenced was peripheral blood. The receptors were gathered from a human donor in a cohort sampled during active COVID-19.

This clone has a handful of counts. The chain combines TRBV5-1 with TRBJ1-6; D call uncertain. The V end was cut by 2 bases, the J end by 0 bases, with 6 bases between. Germline V gene data show CDR1 as SGHRS and CDR2 as YFSETQ. The CDR3 runs 15 residues. The CDR3 sequence is CASSLSSSYNSPLHF. Here the CDR3 DNA reads TGCGCCAGCAGCTTATCGAGCTCCTATAATTCACCCCTCCACTTT.

The genes are TRBV7-9 and TRBJ1-1; the D is unclear. V dropped 2 bases and J dropped 9 bases, with 16 bases sitting between them. Per germline, CDR1 SEHNR and CDR2 FQNEAQ (reference sequence). This CDR3 contains 14 residues. This chain's CDR3 is CASSLSYAGNKAFF. The CDR3 nucleotides are TGTGCCAGCAGCTTATCATACGCGGGAAACAAAGCTTTCTTT.

The sample holds one count of this clone. The genes are TRBV9 and TRBJ1-1, with unresolved D. This CDR3 has 14 residues. Trimming left V 3 bases short and J 4 bases short, with 13 bases between. CDR1 SGDLS and CDR2 YYNGEE come from the germline V gene. DNA for the CDR3: TGTGCCAGCAGCGCCGGACTGTCCCCCACTGAAGCTTTCTTT. Its translation: CASSAGLSPTEAFF. Together with reference TRBV9 and TRBJ1-1, the CDR3 gives the full variable domain: DSGVTQTPKHLITATGQRVTLRCSPRSGDLSVYWYQQSLDQGLQFLIQYYNGEERAKGNILERFSAQQFPDLHSELNLSSLELGDSALYFCASSAGLSPTEAFFGQGTRLTVV.

The chain couples TRBV7-2 to TRBJ1-5; 7 positions match TRBD1. The CDR3 is made up of 17 amino acids. CDR1 and CDR2 from the germline V gene are SGHTA and FQGNSA. The V and J ends lost 5 bases and 2 bases, in that order; junction bases with no gene match: 12. CDR3 sequence: CASSVDGQVFGNQPQHF. CDR3 sequence (DNA): TGTGCCAGCAGCGTCGATGGACAGGTCTTTGGCAATCAGCCCCAGCATTTT.

CDR3 bases: TGTGCCAGCAGCCCTTCCGGGGGGTACTCTGGGGCCAACGTCCTGACTTTC. This codes for CASSPSGGYSGANVLTF. V and J are TRBV6-2 or TRBV6-3 and TRBJ2-6; 7 bases are shared with TRBD2. The CDR3 is 17 residues long. The junction had 8 bases not matched to a gene; V was cut back by 6 bases and J by 0 bases. CDR1 and CDR2 (germline): MNHEY, SVGEGT.

The chain combines TRBV6-5 with TRBJ2-7; the D gene is possibly TRBD1 (5 bases). The CDR3 spans 15 residues. Trimming shortened V by 2 bases and J by 7 bases, and 18 bases separated the two germline ends. CDR1 and CDR2 from the germline V gene are MNHEY and SVGAGI. The CDR3 bases are TGTGCCAGCAGTTACCCAGGGTACGGTTCGGGTGAGCAGTACTTC. As protein: CASSYPGYGSGEQYF.

For the CDR3, the DNA is TGTGCCAGCTCTCGCGGTCCCGGACAGAGCTCCTACGAGCAGTACTTC. Encoded protein: CASSRGPGQSSYEQYF. The rearrangement joins TRBV18 to TRBJ2-7; perhaps TRBD1 as D (6 bases). The germline gives CDR1 KGHSH, CDR2 LQKENI. There are 16 residues in the CDR3. The V and J ends lost 6 bases and 0 bases respectively, with 18 bases between them.

The chain carries TRBV10-2 and TRBJ1-6; 8 bases fit TRBD1. Trimming at V came to 3 bases and at J to 6 bases, leaving 1 base not matched to a gene. CDR1 and CDR2 from the germline V gene are WSHSY and SAAADI. The CDR3 has 14 residues. The CDR3 nucleotides are TGCGCCAGCAGTGATACAGGGGGTAATTCACCCCTCCACTTT. Translating it yields CASSDTGGNSPLHF.

V gene TRBV5-5 combines with J gene TRBJ1-2; possibly TRBD1 for D (6 bases). Trimming left V 4 bases short and J 8 bases short, with 24 bases between. Germline V lookup: CDR1 SGHKS, CDR2 YYEKEE (reference sequence). The CDR3 extends over 16 amino acids. The CDR3 protein is CASSPHGQMSLQGYTF. CDR3 DNA sequence: TGTGCCAGCAGCCCACATGGACAGATGTCTCTTCAAGGCTACACCTTC.

The chain combines TRBV25-1 with TRBJ2-2; possible D gene TRBD2, 6 bases. Germline lookup yields CDR1 MGHDK and CDR2 SYGVNS. V lost 1 base, J lost 5 bases, and 11 bases lay in between. The CDR3 runs to 15 residues. The CDR3 DNA sequence: TGTGCCAGCAGTGAATCGTTCGCGGGAACCGGGGAGCTGTTTTTT. Its protein product is CASSESFAGTGELFF.

The V call is TRBV7-2, the J call TRBJ1-4; D perhaps matches TRBD1 (6 bases). The CDR3 runs 15 residues. In germline, CDR1 is SGHTA, CDR2 FQGNSA. Trimming removed 5 bases from V and 8 bases from J, with 18 bases in between. In nucleotides, the CDR3 is TGTGCCAGCAGCGATAGGGGGGGGCGCGGAGAAAAACTGTTTTTT. Protein sequence: CASSDRGGRGEKLFF.

J is TRBJ1-2 and V is TRBV6-2 or TRBV6-3; 9 bases line up with TRBD1. CDR3 size: 14 residues. CDR1 is MNHEY and CDR2 is SVGEGT in the germline V gene. The ends lost 2 bases at V and 6 bases at J; junction bases unmatched: 4. The CDR3 DNA follows: TGTGCCAGCAGTTACGAGGGACAGGGTGATGGCTACACCTTC. Its protein product is CASSYEGQGDGYTF.

This clone was counted a few times. The chain links TRBV23-1 to TRBJ1-1, with D uncertain. TRBV23-1 belongs to the ORF category, with a function that is uncertain. The CDR3 contains 15 residues. V lost 1 base to trimming and J lost 1 base, with 10 bases between them. In DNA, the CDR3 is TGCGCCAGCAGTCAATTATATGGAGGGAACACTGAAGCTTTCTTT. It encodes CASSQLYGGNTEAFF.

This clone was counted only a few times. The V call is TRBV30, the J call TRBJ2-7, with 9 bases lining up with TRBD1. V shed 3 bases and J 2 bases; nucleotides not matched to a gene: 8. CDR3 size: 15 residues. Germline CDR1 is GTSNPN and CDR2 is SVGIG (reference sequence). CDR3: CAWSDIRDRAYEQYF. CDR3 in DNA: TGTGCCTGGAGCGACATCCGGGACAGGGCCTACGAGCAGTACTTC.

The chain has TRBV2 and TRBJ1-2; D call uncertain. The CDR3 has 15 amino acids. In germline, CDR1 is SNHLY, CDR2 FYNNEI. V lost 8 bases to trimming and J lost 3 bases, with 19 bases between them. The CDR3, as DNA: TGTGCCAGCGCCAGAGTACAGACATTGGACTATGGCTACACCTTC. It codes for CASARVQTLDYGYTF.

J is TRBJ2-7 and V is TRBV11-2; D not resolved. The CDR3 consists of 16 residues. Trimming pared 0 bases from V and 0 bases from J, leaving 12 bases between. Per germline, CDR1 SGHAT and CDR2 FQNNGV. CDR3 loop: CASSLDSGSASYEQYF. CDR3 sequence (DNA): TGTGCCAGCAGCTTAGATTCCGGGTCGGCCTCCTACGAGCAGTACTTC. The complete variable domain, with remaining parts taken from reference TRBV11-2 and TRBJ2-7, reads EAGVAQSPRYKIIEKRQSVAFWCNPISGHATLYWYQQILGQGPKLLIQFQNNGVVDDSQLPKDRFSAERLKGVDSTLKIQPAKLEDSAVYLCASSLDSGSASYEQYFGPGTRLTVT.

This clone was seen only a few times. This chain joins TRBV5-1 and TRBJ2-7; D is ambiguous. This CDR3 is 12 amino acids long. Germline values: CDR1 SGHRS, CDR2 YFSETQ. The V and J ends lost 5 bases and 1 base respectively, with 7 bases between them. CDR3 DNA: TGCGCCAGCAGTACCGGTTCCTACGAGCAGTACTTC. This gives the protein CASSTGSYEQYF.

DNA for the CDR3: TGCGCCAGCAGCTCGGCTACAGGAACCAATTCACCCCTCCACTTT. It is translated as CASSSATGTNSPLHF. The chain combines TRBV5-1 with TRBJ1-6, with TRBD1 as a possible D gene (5 bases). Germline V gene sequence: CDR1 SGHRS, CDR2 YFSETQ. V lost 3 bases and J lost 7, with 14 bases in between. This CDR3 region has 15 residues.